These T cell receptor beta chains were read from a single sample in a study of control samples from healthy donors and cancer patients. The repertoire was sequenced with immunoSEQ multiplex PCR; TCRdb's copy has only in-frame clones and lacks some. The table lists about 150,000 clones, approximately 91% of them singletons. The sequencing input was blood. These receptor sequences come from a man in his thirties or forties in good health. Each CDR3 is given without its conserved first and last residue. The order of the fields is D gene, V gene, J gene, CDR3 protein. D genes are given only for firm matches.

d_call: NA
v_call: TRBV5-1
j_call: TRBJ2-3
cdr3_aa: ASRVQPSTDTQY

d_call: NA
v_call: TRBV7-8
j_call: TRBJ2-1
cdr3_aa: ASITVGNGEQF

d_call: NA
v_call: TRBV5-4
j_call: TRBJ1-3
cdr3_aa: ASSDGKARSGNTIY

d_call: TRBD2
v_call: TRBV9
j_call: TRBJ2-5
cdr3_aa: ASSLLGLAQETQY

d_call: NA
v_call: TRBV7-2
j_call: TRBJ2-2
cdr3_aa: ASSLGQNTGELF

d_call: NA
v_call: TRBV6-5
j_call: TRBJ2-7
cdr3_aa: ASRGFVGLEQY

d_call: TRBD2
v_call: TRBV10-3
j_call: TRBJ2-7
cdr3_aa: AISETSGSYEQY

d_call: NA
v_call: TRBV6-5
j_call: TRBJ2-2
cdr3_aa: ASSYLAITGELF

d_call: NA
v_call: TRBV6-2/TRBV6-3
j_call: TRBJ1-1
cdr3_aa: ASSYGTRNTEAF

d_call: NA
v_call: TRBV19
j_call: TRBJ2-1
cdr3_aa: ASRSGGFNEQF

d_call: TRBD1
v_call: TRBV30
j_call: TRBJ1-2
cdr3_aa: AWTATTGLHGYT

d_call: NA
v_call: TRBV7-9
j_call: TRBJ1-3
cdr3_aa: ASSHTEAGNTIY

d_call: NA
v_call: TRBV12-5
j_call: TRBJ2-1
cdr3_aa: ASGLVLVSENPYNEQF

d_call: TRBD2
v_call: TRBV4-3
j_call: TRBJ2-3
cdr3_aa: ASSQDFMASGFTDTQY